This TCR beta chain comes out of a study of blood T cell repertoires in COVID-19. Study overall: In each case, the material was cDNA or gDNA derived from T cells, B-cell-depleted T cells, or PBMCs.

The CDR3 covers 13 residues. Between the trimmed V and J ends, which lost 3 bases and 7 bases, there was a span of 12 bases. The germline gives CDR1 GTSNPN, CDR2 SVGIG (reference sequence). The Seattle site enrolled patients during active infection and followed them longitudinally. In the original workflow: Estimates of nucleated cell counts were drawn from the amplification of reference gene primers. TCRdb's copy holds only in-frame clones and misses some; the assay was immunoSEQ multiplex PCR. That table supplies the V and J calls and clone size; D and trimming were determined from the DNA. This repertoire shows 200,000 to 250,000 clones, 82% found once; its top ten account for roughly 8%.

The V call is TRBV30, the J call TRBJ2-2; tentative D call: TRBD1 (6 bases). The material sequenced was peripheral blood. This sequence was found in a woman older than 75 with COVID-19, enrolled during active disease. The CDR3 sequence is CAWSPGVLGELFF. The CDR3 DNA is TGTGCCTGGAGCCCAGGGGTTCTCGGGGAGCTGTTTTTT.